The 15 T cell receptor beta chains presented below share a single source sample, sequenced in a study of control samples from healthy donors and cancer patients. Sequenced by immunoSEQ multiplex PCR; TCRdb stores in-frame clones only, minus some. The sample consists of about 26,000 clones, 65% to 90% of them appearing once. Sample: PBMCs. Every receptor here comes from a woman aged 55-70 years with head and neck cancer.

The chain employs TRBV2 and TRBJ2-7; TRBD1 matches at 9 bases. The CDR3 loop spans 14 amino acids. Unmatched junction bases numbered 9, after V lost 6 bases and J lost 6 bases. The germline V gene encodes CDR1 SNHLY and CDR2 FYNNEI. The CDR3 loop reads CASRAADRGPEQYF. In DNA, the CDR3 is TGTGCCAGCAGGGCGGCGGACAGGGGTCCCGAGCAGTACTTC.

This clone was picked up a small number of times. The chain carries TRBV20-1 and TRBJ2-1, with D maybe TRBD2 (5 bases). The germline gives CDR1 DFQATT, CDR2 SNEGSKA (reference sequence). CDR3 length: 11 amino acids. CDR3: CTVRDYNEQFF. The CDR3, as DNA: TGCACCGTACGGGATTACAATGAGCAGTTCTTC.

The chain has TRBV2 and TRBJ2-2, with a weak D call TRBD2 (6 bases). Germline CDR1 SNHLY, CDR2 FYNNEI. This CDR3 spans 15 amino acids. Between the trimmed V and J ends, which lost 5 bases and 0 bases, there was a span of 10 bases. CDR3 in DNA: TGTGCCAGCAGTTTAGCGGCCACGAACACCGGGGAGCTGTTTTTT. Residues: CASSLAATNTGELFF.

The chain recombines TRBV5-5 with TRBJ1-5; D might be TRBD1 (6 bases). V was cut by 5 bases and J by 1 base, with 10 bases left in between. Germline V gene sequence: CDR1 SGHKS, CDR2 YYEKEE (reference sequence). This CDR3 is 14 amino acids long. CDR3 protein: CASSWTASNQPQHF. The CDR3 coding sequence is TGTGCCAGCAGTTGGACAGCCAGCAATCAGCCCCAGCATTTT. The full variable domain, rest sourced from reference TRBV5-5 and TRBJ1-5, is DAGVTQSPTHLIKTRGQQVTLRCSPISGHKSVSWYQQVLGQGPQFIFQYYEKEERGRGNFPDRFSARQFPNYSSELNVNALLLGDSALYLCASSWTASNQPQHFGDGTRLSIL.

The chain carries TRBV5-5 and TRBJ1-5; perhaps TRBD1 as D (5 bases). The ends were cut back, 4 bases at V and 1 base at J, with 15 bases in the middle. From germline, CDR1 is SGHKS and CDR2 YYEKEE (reference sequence). This CDR3 is 16 amino acids long. This CDR3 reads CASSPWGVQSNQPQHF. CDR3 nucleotides: TGTGCCAGCAGCCCTTGGGGGGTTCAAAGCAATCAGCCCCAGCATTTT.

The J gene is TRBJ1-2, the V gene TRBV5-6, with TRBD1 matching over 7 bases. Trimming took 0 bases from V and 4 from J; bases not matched to a gene: 3. Per the germline V gene, CDR1 is SGHDT and CDR2 is YYEEEE. CDR3 length equals 14 residues. The chain's CDR3 is CASSLATGLYGYTF. The CDR3 DNA sequence: TGTGCCAGCAGCTTGGCGACAGGGCTCTATGGCTACACCTTC.

This chain uses TRBV19 with TRBJ1-3, with D unresolved. V lost 5 bases and J lost 3, with 11 bases in between. The V gene's germline CDR1 is LNHDA and CDR2 SQIVND (reference sequence). The CDR3 sequence is 14 residues long. The CDR3 bases are TGTGCCAGTAGTGAAAACAGAGTTGGAAACACCATATATTTT. Translated, it gives CASSENRVGNTIYF.

This clone was recorded only once. The rearrangement uses TRBV5-4 and TRBJ1-5; D remains unclear. CDR1 is SGHNT, CDR2 YYREEE, per germline (reference sequence). V was clipped by 1 base and J by 2 bases, with 10 bases between them. The CDR3 contains 15 residues. In nucleotides, the CDR3 is TGTGCCAGCAGCTTGACGGCAGAGGGCAATCAGCCCCAGCATTTT. Encoded protein: CASSLTAEGNQPQHF.

The gene calls are TRBV18 and TRBJ2-3; D ambiguous. The CDR3 loop spans 14 amino acids. Germline V gives CDR1 KGHSH, CDR2 LQKENI. V lost 1 base and J 0 bases, leaving 5 bases between the germline ends. The DNA of the CDR3 is TGTGCCAGCTCACCACGAGCTAGCACAGATACGCAGTATTTT. It is translated as CASSPRASTDTQYF.

The rearrangement uses TRBV11-3 and TRBJ1-5, with D unresolved. The V gene lost 2 bases and the J gene lost 5 bases, with 4 bases spanning the gap. CDR1 SGHNT and CDR2 YENEEA come from the germline V gene. The CDR3 spans 12 residues. The CDR3, as DNA: TGTGCCAGCAGCTTAAATGATCAGCCCCAGCATTTT. It is translated as CASSLNDQPQHF.

V and J are TRBV4-1 and TRBJ1-4; tentative D call: TRBD1 (5 bases). Germline V gene lookup returns CDR1 MGHRA and CDR2 YSYEKL. The ends were cut back, 1 base at V and 5 bases at J, with 17 bases in the middle. CDR3 length: 17 residues. The CDR3 nucleotides read TGCGCCAGCAGCCAAGGTTCATGGTTCCAGGGAAATGAAAAACTGTTTTTT. Protein product: CASSQGSWFQGNEKLFF.

The gene calls are TRBV18 and TRBJ2-7; D not resolved. CDR3 length: 14 residues. Trimming stripped 0 bases from V and 0 bases from J, with 6 bases between. In germline, CDR1 is KGHSH, CDR2 LQKENI. CDR3 sequence reads: CASSPPQVSYEQYF. CDR3 in DNA: TGTGCCAGCTCACCACCCCAGGTCTCCTACGAGCAGTACTTC.

The CDR3 is CASSYDRGRIYEQYF. DNA of the CDR3: TGTGCCAGCAGCTACGACAGGGGGCGCATCTACGAGCAGTACTTC. The chain joins TRBV7-2 to TRBJ2-7; 10 positions match TRBD1. V lost 4 bases, J lost 3 bases, and 6 bases stayed unmatched. This CDR3 has 15 amino acids. Germline V gene lookup returns CDR1 SGHTA and CDR2 FQGNSA. The full variable domain, completed using reference TRBV7-2 and TRBJ2-7, is GAGVSQSPSNKVTEKGKDVELRCDPISGHTALYWYRQSLGQGLEFLIYFQGNSAPDKSGLPSDRFSAERTGGSVSTLTIQRTQQEDSAVYLCASSYDRGRIYEQYFGPGTRLTVT.

The chain recombines TRBV5-1 with TRBJ2-5; TRBD2 aligns across 10 bases. This CDR3 is 16 amino acids long. Germline loops: CDR1 SGHRS, CDR2 YFSETQ. V dropped 3 bases and J dropped 0; count of bases not matched to a gene: 5. The CDR3 nucleotides are TGCGCCAGCAGCTACGATACTAGCGGGGACCAAGAGACCCAGTACTTC. It codes for CASSYDTSGDQETQYF. Complete variable domain (other parts from reference TRBV5-1 and TRBJ2-5): KAGVTQTPRYLIKTRGQQVTLSCSPISGHRSVSWYQQTPGQGLQFLFEYFSETQRNKGNFPGRFSGRQFSNSRSEMNVSTLELGDSALYLCASSYDTSGDQETQYFGPGTRLLVL.

The chain employs TRBV19 and TRBJ1-2; D is undetermined. The V end lost 0 bases, the J end lost 4 bases, and 15 bases lay between the germline ends. The CDR3 is 16 amino acids. Germline CDR1 is LNHDA and CDR2 is SQIVND (reference sequence). In DNA form, the CDR3 reads TGTGCCAGTAGTATAGATTCCATAGGCGGCGCCTATGGCTACACCTTC. This codes for CASSIDSIGGAYGYTF. Together with reference TRBV19 and TRBJ1-2, the CDR3 gives the full variable domain: DGGITQSPKYLFRKEGQNVTLSCEQNLNHDAMYWYRQDPGQGLRLIYYSQIVNDFQKGDIAEGYSVSREKKESFPLTVTSAQKNPTAFYLCASSIDSIGGAYGYTFGSGTRLTVV.